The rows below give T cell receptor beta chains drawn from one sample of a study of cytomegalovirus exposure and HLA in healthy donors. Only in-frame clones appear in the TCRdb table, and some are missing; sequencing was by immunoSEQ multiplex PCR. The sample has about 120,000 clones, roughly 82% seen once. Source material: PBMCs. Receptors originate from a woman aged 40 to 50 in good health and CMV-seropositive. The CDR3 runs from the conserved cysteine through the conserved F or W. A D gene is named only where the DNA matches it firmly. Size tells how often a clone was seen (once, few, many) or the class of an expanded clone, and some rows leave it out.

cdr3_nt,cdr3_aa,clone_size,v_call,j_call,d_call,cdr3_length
TGTGCCAGCAGTTACACCGGGACAGGGCCTAATGAGCAGTTCTTC,CASSYTGTGPNEQFF,-,TRBV6-5,TRBJ2-1,TRBD1,15
TGTGCCAGCAGCTTAAAACAGAACACTGAAGCTTTCTTT,CASSLKQNTEAFF,-,TRBV11-2,TRBJ1-1,-,13
TGTGCCAGCAGTTTGGGACAGGGAACCGGGGAGCTGTTTTTT,CASSLGQGTGELFF,-,TRBV2,TRBJ2-2,TRBD1,14
TGTGCCAGTAGTATAGTTAGATTTAACACTGAAGCTTTCTTT,CASSIVRFNTEAFF,-,TRBV19,TRBJ1-1,-,14
TGTGCCAGCAGGGGGGGGGACGGGGCGCGTTATCACACTGAAGCTTTCTTT,CASRGGDGARYHTEAFF,-,TRBV7-6,TRBJ1-1,-,17
TGTGCCAGCTCCCCGGCCTACAATGAGCAGTTCTTC,CASSPAYNEQFF,-,TRBV27,TRBJ2-1,-,12
TGTGCCAGCAGCTACGCCCCAGGGCGGGAGGCAGATACGCAGTATTTT,CASSYAPGREADTQYF,-,TRBV7-2,TRBJ2-3,TRBD2,16
TGTGCCAGCAGCTTTGCTGCGTCCCATGAAAAACTGTTTTTT,CASSFAASHEKLFF,once,TRBV7-9,TRBJ1-4,-,14
TGTGCCAGCAGCGGCGGACAGGGTGTGTTCTACGAGCAGTACTTC,CASSGGQGVFYEQYF,-,TRBV9,TRBJ2-7,TRBD1,15
TGCGCCAGCAGCTTGGACGGACAGGGATTCTACGAGCAGTACTTC,CASSLDGQGFYEQYF,few,TRBV5-1,TRBJ2-7,TRBD1,15
TGTGCCTGGAGCGATCGAGTGTCTCATTCACCCCTCCACTTT,CAWSDRVSHSPLHF,-,TRBV30,TRBJ1-6,-,14
TGTGCCAGCAGCCAAGCTACTAGCGGGAGTACAACAGATACGCAGTATTTT,CASSQATSGSTTDTQYF,-,TRBV4-2,TRBJ2-3,TRBD2,17
TGTGCCAGCTCACTTAACAGGGCCTACGAGCAGTACTTC,CASSLNRAYEQYF,-,TRBV18,TRBJ2-7,-,13
TGCGCCAGCAGTCCACACGACGTCAGACAGGGAGGCCCCTACGAGCAGTACTTC,CASSPHDVRQGGPYEQYF,-,TRBV23-1,TRBJ2-7,-,18
TGTGCCAGCAGCTTCGTTAGCGGGAGGGCGGGGGCAGATACGCAGTATTTT,CASSFVSGRAGADTQYF,once,TRBV7-8,TRBJ2-3,TRBD2,17
TGTGCCAGCAGCCCCCTGAGGGAGCAGTACTTC,CASSPLREQYF,once,TRBV7-2,TRBJ2-7,-,11
TGTGCCTGGCGAGAGGTAGGAAAGTACACTGAAGCTTTCTTT,CAWREVGKYTEAFF,few,TRBV30,TRBJ1-1,-,14
TGTGCCAGCAGCAAAGGGGGAAAAAGACAGGGGGCCTATGGCTACACCTTC,CASSKGGKRQGAYGYTF,-,TRBV21-1,TRBJ1-2,-,17
TGTGCCAGCAGTGCCGGGACTAGCGGGTTAAATGAGCAGTTCTTC,CASSAGTSGLNEQFF,-,TRBV28,TRBJ2-1,TRBD2,15
TGCGCCACCCGTGAAGGACAAGCGAACACCGGGGAGCTGTTTTTT,CATREGQANTGELFF,once,TRBV5-1,TRBJ2-2,-,15
TGTGCCTGGAGTCGTAAGGGGTTAGCGGGACTAGAGCAGTTCTTC,CAWSRKGLAGLEQFF,-,TRBV30,TRBJ2-1,TRBD2,15
TGTGCCGGGACAGGGGGCCAAGAGACCCAGTACTTC,CAGTGGQETQYF,few,TRBV30,TRBJ2-5,TRBD1,12
TGTGCCAGCAGCGCCCCGGGACTAGCGGGAAGTGAGCAGTTCTTC,CASSAPGLAGSEQFF,once,TRBV9,TRBJ2-1,TRBD2,15
TGTGCCTGGAGCGTCGCACGGGGAGTTGTACGTCGCTCCGGAGGATATGGCTACACCTTC,CAWSVARGVVRRSGGYGYTF,-,TRBV30,TRBJ1-2,-,20
TGCGCCAGCAGCTTGGAGGGGACAGCAAATGGGGATGAGCAGTTCTTC,CASSLEGTANGDEQFF,few,TRBV5-1,TRBJ2-1,TRBD1,16
TGTGCCAGCAGTTACCTGGGGGCTGGCCAGCCCCAGCATTTT,CASSYLGAGQPQHF,-,TRBV6-5,TRBJ1-5,-,14
TGTGCCAGCAGCGGATCGACAGGCTATACCTACGAGCAGTACTTC,CASSGSTGYTYEQYF,-,TRBV11-2,TRBJ2-7,-,15